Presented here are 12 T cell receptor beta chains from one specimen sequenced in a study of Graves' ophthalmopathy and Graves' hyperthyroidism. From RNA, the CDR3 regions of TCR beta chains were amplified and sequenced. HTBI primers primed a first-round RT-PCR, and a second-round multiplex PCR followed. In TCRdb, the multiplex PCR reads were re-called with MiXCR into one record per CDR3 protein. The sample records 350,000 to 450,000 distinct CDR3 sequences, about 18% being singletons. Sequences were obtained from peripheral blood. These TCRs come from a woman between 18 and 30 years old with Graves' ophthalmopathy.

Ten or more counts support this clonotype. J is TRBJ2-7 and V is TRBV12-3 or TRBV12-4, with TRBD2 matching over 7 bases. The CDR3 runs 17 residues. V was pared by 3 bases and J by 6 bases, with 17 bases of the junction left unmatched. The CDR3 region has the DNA TGTGCCAGCAGTTTCAATCTGGGAGGGATAGGATCTGTCGAGCAGTACTTC. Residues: CASSFNLGGIGSVEQYF.

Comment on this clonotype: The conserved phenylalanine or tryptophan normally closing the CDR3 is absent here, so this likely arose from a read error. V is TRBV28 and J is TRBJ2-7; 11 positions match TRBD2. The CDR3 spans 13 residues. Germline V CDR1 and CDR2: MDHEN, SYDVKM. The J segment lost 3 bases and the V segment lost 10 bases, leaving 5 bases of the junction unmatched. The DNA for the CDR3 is TGTGCCACCTTGACTAGCGGGATCTACGAGCAGTACCTC. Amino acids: CATLTSGIYEQYL.

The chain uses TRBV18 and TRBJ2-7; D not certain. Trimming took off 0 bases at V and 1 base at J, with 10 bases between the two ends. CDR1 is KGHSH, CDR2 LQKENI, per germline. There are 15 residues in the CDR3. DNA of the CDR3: TGTGCCAGCTCACCACCGGTAGGGCAGTCCTACGAGCAGTACTTC. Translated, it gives CASSPPVGQSYEQYF. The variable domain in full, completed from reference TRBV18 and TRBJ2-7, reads NAGVMQNPRHLVRRRGQEARLRCSPMKGHSHVYWYRQLPEEGLKFMVYLQKENIIDESGMPKERFSAEFPKEGPSILRIQQVVRGDSAAYFCASSPPVGQSYEQYFGPGTRLTVT.

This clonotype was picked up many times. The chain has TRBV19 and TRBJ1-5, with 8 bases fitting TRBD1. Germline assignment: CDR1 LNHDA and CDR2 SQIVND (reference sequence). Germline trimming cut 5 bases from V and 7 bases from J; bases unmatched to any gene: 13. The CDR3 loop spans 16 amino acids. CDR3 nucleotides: TGTGCCAGTAGTTGGACAGGGAGAAACGGTAAACAGCCCCAGCATTTT. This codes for CASSWTGRNGKQPQHF.

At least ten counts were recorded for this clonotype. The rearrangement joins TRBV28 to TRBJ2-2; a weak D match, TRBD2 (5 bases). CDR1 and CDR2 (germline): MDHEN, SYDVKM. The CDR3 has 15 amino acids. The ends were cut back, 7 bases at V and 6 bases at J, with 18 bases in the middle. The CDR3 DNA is TGTGCCAGCAAGTCCCAGGAGGCCGGGTCCGGGGAGCTGTTTTTT. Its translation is CASKSQEAGSGELFF.

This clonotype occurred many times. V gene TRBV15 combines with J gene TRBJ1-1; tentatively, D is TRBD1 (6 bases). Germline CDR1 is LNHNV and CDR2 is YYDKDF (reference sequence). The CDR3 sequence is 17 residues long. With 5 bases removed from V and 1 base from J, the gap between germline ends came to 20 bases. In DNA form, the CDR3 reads TGTGCCACCAGCGTACCCAGGGGTGGTAGGGGGAACACTGAAGCTTTCTTT. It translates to CATSVPRGGRGNTEAFF.

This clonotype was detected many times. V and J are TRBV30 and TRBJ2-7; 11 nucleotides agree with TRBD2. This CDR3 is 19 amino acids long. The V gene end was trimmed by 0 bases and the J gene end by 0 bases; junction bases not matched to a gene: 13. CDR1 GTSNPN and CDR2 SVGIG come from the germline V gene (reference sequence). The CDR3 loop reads CAWSVRVSGRAGSSYEQYF. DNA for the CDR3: TGTGCCTGGAGTGTACGGGTTAGCGGGAGGGCCGGGAGCTCCTACGAGCAGTACTTC.

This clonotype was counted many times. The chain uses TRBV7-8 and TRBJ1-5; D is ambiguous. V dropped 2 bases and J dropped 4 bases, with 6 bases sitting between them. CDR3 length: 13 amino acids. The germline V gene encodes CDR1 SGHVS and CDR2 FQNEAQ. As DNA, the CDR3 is TGTGCCAGCAGCTTATTCGCGAATCAGCCCCAGCATTTT. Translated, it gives CASSLFANQPQHF.

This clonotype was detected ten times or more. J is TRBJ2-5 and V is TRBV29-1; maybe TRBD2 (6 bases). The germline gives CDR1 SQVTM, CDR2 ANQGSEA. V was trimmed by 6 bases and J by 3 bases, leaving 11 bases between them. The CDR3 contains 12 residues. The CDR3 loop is CSVEGLEETQYF. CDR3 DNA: TGCAGCGTGGAGGGCCTCGAAGAGACCCAGTACTTC.

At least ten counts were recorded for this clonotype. This CDR3 reads CASSVGGGSMNTEAFF. As DNA, the CDR3 is TGTGCCAGCAGCGTAGGGGGGGGCAGTATGAACACTGAAGCTTTCTTT. The V and J genes are TRBV9 and TRBJ1-1; possible D gene TRBD1, 6 bases. CDR3 length equals 16 residues. The germline V and J ends were trimmed by 0 bases and 0 bases, with 12 bases remaining between them. Germline-derived CDR1 and CDR2 are SGDLS and YYNGEE. The full variable domain, completed using reference TRBV9 and TRBJ1-1, is DSGVTQTPKHLITATGQRVTLRCSPRSGDLSVYWYQQSLDQGLQFLIQYYNGEERAKGNILERFSAQQFPDLHSELNLSSLELGDSALYFCASSVGGGSMNTEAFFGQGTRLTVV.

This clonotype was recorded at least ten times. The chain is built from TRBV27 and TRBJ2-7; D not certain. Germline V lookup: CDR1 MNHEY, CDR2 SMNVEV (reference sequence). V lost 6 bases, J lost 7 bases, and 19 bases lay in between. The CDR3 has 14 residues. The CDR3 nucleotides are TGTGCCAGCAGCATTACTATAGCCGCCTCTGAGCAGTACTTC. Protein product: CASSITIAASEQYF.

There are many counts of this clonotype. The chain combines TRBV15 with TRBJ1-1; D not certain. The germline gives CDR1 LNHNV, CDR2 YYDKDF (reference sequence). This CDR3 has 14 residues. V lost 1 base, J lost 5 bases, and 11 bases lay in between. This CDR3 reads CATSRGVGLTEAFF. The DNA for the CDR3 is TGTGCCACCAGCAGAGGGGTAGGGCTGACTGAAGCTTTCTTT.